The following is a TCR beta chain sequence with its context. These data originate in a study of cytomegalovirus exposure and HLA in healthy donors. Primers for the PCR totalled 60 Vbeta and 13 Jbeta. Some clones are missing from TCRdb's copy, which holds only in-frame ones; the method was immunoSEQ multiplex PCR. The sample records 150,000 to 170,000 clones, around 75% being singletons. Healthy bone marrow donors made up the cohort. Losses at the gene ends were 3 bases for V and 3 bases for J; bases not matched to a gene: 12. CDR3 length equals 17 residues. Germline V CDR1 and CDR2: SNHLY, FYNNEI. Sequencing was carried out using PBMCs. This chain uses TRBV2 with TRBJ1-2; 8 positions agree with TRBD1. The receptor was isolated from a man aged 25 to 45 in good health and CMV-seropositive. CDR3 DNA sequence: TGTGCCAGCAGTGAGGGCCAGGGGGCGATTTTTTACTATGGCTACACCTTC. Residues: CASSEGQGAIFYYGYTF.